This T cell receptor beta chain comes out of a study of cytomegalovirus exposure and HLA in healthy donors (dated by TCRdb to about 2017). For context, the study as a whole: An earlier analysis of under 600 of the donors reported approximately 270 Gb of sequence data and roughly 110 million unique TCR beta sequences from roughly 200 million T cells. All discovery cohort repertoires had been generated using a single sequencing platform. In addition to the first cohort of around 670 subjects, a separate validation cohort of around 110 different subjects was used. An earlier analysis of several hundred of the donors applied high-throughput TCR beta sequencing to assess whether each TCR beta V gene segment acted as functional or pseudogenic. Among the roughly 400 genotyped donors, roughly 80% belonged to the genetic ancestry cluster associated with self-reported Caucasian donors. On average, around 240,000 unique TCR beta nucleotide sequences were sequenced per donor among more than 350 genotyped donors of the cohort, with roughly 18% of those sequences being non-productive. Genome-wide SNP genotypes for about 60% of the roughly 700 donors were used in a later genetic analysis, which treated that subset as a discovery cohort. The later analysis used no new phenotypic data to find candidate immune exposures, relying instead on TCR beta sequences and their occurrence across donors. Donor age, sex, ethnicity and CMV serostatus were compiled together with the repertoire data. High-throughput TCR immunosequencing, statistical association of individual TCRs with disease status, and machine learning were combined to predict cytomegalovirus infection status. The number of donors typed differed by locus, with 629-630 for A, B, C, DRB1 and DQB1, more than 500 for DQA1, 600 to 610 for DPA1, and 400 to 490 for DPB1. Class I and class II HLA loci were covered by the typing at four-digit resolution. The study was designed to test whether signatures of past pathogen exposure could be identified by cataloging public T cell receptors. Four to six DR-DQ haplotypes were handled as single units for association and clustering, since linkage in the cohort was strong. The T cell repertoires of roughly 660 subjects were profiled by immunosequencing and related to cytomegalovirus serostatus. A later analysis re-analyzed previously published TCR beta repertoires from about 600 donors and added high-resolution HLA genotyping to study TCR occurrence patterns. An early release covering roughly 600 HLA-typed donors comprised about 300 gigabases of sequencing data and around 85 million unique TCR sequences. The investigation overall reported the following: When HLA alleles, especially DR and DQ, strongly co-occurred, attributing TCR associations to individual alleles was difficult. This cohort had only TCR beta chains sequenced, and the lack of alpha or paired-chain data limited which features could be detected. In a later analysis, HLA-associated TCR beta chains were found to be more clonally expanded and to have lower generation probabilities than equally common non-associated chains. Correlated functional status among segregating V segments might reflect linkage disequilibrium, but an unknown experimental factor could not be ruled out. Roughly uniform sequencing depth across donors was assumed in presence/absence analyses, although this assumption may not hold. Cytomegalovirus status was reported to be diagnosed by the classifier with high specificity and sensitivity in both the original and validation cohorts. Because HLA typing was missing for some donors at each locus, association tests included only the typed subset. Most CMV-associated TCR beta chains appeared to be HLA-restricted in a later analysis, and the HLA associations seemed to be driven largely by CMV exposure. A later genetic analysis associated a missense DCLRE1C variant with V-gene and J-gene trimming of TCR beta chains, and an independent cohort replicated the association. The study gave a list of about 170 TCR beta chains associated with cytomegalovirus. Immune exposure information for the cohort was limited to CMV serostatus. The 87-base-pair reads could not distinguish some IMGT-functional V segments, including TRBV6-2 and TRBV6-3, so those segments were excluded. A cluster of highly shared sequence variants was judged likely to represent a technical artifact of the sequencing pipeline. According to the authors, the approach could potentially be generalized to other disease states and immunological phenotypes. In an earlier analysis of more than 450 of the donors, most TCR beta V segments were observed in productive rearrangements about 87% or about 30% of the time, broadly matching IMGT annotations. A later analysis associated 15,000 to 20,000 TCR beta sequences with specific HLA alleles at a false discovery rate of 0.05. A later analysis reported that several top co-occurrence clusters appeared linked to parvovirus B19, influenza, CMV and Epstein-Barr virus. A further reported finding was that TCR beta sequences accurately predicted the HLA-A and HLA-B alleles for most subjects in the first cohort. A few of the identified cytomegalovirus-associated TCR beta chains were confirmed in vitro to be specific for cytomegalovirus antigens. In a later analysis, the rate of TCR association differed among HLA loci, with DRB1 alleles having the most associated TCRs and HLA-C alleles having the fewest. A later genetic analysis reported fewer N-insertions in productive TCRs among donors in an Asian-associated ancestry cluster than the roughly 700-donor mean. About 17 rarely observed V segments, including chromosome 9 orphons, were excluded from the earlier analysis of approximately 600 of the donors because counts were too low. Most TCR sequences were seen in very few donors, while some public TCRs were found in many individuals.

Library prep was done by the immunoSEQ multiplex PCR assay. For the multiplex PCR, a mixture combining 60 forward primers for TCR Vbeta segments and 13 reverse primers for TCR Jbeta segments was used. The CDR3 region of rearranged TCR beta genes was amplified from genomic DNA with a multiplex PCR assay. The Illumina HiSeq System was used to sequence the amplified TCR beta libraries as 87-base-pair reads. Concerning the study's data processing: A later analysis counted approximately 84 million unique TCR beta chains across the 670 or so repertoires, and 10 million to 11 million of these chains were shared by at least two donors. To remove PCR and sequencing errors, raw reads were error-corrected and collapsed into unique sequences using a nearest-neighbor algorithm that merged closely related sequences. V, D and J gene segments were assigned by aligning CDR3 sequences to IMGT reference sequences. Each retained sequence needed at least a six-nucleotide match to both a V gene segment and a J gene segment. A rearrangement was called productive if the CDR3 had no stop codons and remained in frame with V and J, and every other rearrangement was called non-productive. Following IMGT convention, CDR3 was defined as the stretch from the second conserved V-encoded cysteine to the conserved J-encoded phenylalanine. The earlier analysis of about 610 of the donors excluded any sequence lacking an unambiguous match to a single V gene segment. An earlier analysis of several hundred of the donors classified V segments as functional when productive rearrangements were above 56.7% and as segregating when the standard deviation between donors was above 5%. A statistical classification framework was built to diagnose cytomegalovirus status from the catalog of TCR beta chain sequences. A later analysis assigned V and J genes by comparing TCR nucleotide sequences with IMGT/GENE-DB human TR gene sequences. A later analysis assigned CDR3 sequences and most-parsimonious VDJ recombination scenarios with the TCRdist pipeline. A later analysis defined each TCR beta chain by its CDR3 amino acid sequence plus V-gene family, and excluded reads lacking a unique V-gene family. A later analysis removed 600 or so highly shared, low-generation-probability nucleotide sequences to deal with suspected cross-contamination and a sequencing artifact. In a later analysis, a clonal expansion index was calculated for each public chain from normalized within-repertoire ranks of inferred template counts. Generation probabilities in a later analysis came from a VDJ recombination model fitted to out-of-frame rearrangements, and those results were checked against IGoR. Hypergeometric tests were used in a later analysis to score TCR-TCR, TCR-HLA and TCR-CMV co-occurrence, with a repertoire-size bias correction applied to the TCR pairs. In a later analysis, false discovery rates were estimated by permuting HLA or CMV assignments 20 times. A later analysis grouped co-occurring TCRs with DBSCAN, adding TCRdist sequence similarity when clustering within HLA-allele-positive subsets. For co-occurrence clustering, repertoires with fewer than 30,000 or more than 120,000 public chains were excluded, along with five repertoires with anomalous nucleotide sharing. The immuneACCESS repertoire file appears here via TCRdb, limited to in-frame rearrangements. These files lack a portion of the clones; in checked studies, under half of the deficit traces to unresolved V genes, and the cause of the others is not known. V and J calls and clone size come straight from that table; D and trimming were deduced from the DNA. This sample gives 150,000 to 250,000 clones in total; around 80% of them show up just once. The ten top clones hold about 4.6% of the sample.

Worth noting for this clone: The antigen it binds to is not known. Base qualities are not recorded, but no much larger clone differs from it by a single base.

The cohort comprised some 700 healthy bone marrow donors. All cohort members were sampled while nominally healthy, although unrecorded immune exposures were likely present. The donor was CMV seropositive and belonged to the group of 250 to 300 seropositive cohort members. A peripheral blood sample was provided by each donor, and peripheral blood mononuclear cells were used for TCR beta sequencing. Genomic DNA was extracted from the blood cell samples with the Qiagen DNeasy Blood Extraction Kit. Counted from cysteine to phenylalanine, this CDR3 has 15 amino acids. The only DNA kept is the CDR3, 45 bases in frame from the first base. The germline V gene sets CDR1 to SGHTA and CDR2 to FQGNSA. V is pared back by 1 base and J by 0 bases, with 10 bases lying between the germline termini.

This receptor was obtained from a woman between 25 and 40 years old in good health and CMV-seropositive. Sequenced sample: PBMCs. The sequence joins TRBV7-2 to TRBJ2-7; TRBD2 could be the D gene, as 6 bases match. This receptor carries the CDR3 CASSLVAVSSYEQYF. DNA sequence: TGTGCCAGCAGCTTAGTAGCGGTAAGCTCCTACGAGCAGTACTTC.